This entry is about one T cell receptor (beta chain). Its antigen is undetermined. The source of the sample is a study of cytotoxic CD8 clonotypes in ibrutinib-treated CLL. The overall study: There were, on average, over 250,000 productive templates and about 85,000 productive rearrangements per sample.

Some clones are missing from TCRdb's copy, which holds only in-frame ones; the method was immunoSEQ multiplex PCR. The sample lists tens of thousands of clones; approximately 57% were seen once. Regarding the study as a whole: The study sampled sustained-remission and progressing patients at different times. At ibrutinib response, clonality increased, and at progression it declined back toward baseline.

The source is a human donor with chronic lymphocytic leukemia. This material consisted of PBMCs, taken before ibrutinib treatment.

The CDR3 DNA reads TGTGCCAGCAGCGTAGATCCGAGCGGGGGGGCGACCTACAATGAGCAGTTCTTC. It codes for CASSVDPSGGATYNEQFF. The genes are TRBV9 and TRBJ2-1; 10 bases fit TRBD2. The CDR3 runs 18 residues. Unmatched junction bases numbered 8, after V lost 0 bases and J lost 2 bases. Per germline, CDR1 SGDLS and CDR2 YYNGEE.